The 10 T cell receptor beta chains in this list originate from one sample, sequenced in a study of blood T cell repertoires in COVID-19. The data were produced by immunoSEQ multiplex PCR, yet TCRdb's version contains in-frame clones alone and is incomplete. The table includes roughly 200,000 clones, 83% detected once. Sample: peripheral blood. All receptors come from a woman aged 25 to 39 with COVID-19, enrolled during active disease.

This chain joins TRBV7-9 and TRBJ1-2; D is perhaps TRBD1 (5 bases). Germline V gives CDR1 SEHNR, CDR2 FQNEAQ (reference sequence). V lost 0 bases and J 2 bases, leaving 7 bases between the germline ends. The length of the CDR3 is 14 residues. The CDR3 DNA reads TGTGCCAGCAGCTTAGCGACAGAGAACTATGGCTACACCTTC. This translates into CASSLATENYGYTF.

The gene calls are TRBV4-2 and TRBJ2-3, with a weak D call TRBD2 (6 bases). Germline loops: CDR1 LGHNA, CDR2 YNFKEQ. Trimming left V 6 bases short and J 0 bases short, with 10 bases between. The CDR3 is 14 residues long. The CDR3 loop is CASRSSGSTDTQYF. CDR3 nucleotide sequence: TGTGCCAGCAGATCAAGCGGGAGCACAGATACGCAGTATTTT.

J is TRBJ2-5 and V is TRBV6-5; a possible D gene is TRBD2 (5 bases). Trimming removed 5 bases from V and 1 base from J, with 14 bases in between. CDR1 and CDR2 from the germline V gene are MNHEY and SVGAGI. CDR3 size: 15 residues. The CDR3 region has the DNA TGTGCCAGCAGTCAATGGGGAGCCACCCAAGAGACCCAGTACTTC. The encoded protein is CASSQWGATQETQYF.

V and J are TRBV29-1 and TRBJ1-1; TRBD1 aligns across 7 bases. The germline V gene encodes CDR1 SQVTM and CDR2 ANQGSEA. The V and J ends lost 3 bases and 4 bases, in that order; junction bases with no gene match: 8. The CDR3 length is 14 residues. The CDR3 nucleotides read TGCAGCGTTGAGTCGACAGGGAGGTTCACTGAAGCTTTCTTT. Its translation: CSVESTGRFTEAFF.

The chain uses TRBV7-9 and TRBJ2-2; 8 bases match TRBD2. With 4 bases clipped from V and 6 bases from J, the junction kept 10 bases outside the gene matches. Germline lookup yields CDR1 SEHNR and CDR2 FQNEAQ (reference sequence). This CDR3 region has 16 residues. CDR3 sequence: CASSSRGTRGAGELFF. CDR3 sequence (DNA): TGTGCCAGCAGCTCCCGCGGGACTAGGGGGGCCGGGGAGCTGTTTTTT.

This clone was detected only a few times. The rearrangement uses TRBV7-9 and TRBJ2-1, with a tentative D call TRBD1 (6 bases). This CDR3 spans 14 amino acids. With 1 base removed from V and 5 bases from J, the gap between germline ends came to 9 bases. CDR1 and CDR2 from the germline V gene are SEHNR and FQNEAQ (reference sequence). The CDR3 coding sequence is TGTGCCAGCAGCTTAGGACAGGTTGACAATGAGCAGTTCTTC. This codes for CASSLGQVDNEQFF.

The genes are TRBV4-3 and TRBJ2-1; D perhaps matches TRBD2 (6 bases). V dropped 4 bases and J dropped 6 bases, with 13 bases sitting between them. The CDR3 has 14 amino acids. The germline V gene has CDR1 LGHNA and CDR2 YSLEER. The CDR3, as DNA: TGCGCCAGCAGCCTACACGGGAGCACCAATGAGCAGTTCTTC. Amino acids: CASSLHGSTNEQFF.

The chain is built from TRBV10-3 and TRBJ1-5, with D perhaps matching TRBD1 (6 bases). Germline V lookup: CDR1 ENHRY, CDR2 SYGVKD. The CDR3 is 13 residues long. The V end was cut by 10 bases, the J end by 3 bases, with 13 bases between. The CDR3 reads CATGQFNNQPQHF. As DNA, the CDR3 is TGTGCCACCGGACAGTTTAACAATCAGCCCCAGCATTTT.

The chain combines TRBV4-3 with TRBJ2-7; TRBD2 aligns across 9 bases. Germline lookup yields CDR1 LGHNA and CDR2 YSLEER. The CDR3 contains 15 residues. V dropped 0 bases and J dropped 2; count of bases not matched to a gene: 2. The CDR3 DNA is TGCGCCAGCAGCCAAGATGCTAGCGGGGCCTACGAGCAGTACTTC. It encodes CASSQDASGAYEQYF.

The CDR3 region is CASAGTGDYNSPLHF. DNA for the CDR3: TGTGCCAGCGCGGGGACAGGGGACTATAATTCACCCCTCCACTTT. The chain carries TRBV7-9 and TRBJ1-6, with 10 positions matching TRBD1. Germline loops: CDR1 SEHNR, CDR2 FQNEAQ (reference sequence). With 8 bases clipped from V and 3 bases from J, the junction kept 4 bases outside the gene matches. There are 15 residues in the CDR3. Full variable domain (outside the CDR3, taken from reference TRBV7-9 and TRBJ1-6): DTGVSQNPRHKITKRGQNVTFRCDPISEHNRLYWYRQTLGQGPEFLTYFQNEAQLEKSRLLSDRFSAERPKGSFSTLEIQRTEQGDSAMYLCASAGTGDYNSPLHFGNGTRLTVT.